The clone carrying this T cell receptor beta chain showed up just once. Its antigen is not identified. This entry comes from a study of radiation and T cells in renal cell carcinoma. Only in-frame clones appear in the TCRdb table, and some are missing; sequencing was by immunoSEQ multiplex PCR. Of tens of thousands of clones listed, about 79% are singletons. Time point noted: baseline pretreatment blood. The treatment is: 15 Gy SBRT to primary tumor, nephrectomy 4 weeks later. Serial blood draws occurred at baseline and 2 and 4 weeks post-SBRT. Clear cell pathology was present in this patient's renal cell carcinoma. The study, taken as a whole, reports: No pretreatment tumor biopsies were available for baseline clonotypes. From baseline, blood top tumor clonotypes peaked at 2 weeks post-radiation.

This clonotype was obtained from a man aged 55 to 69 with renal cell carcinoma. The source was blood, collected from a patient whose treatment included radiotherapy and nephrectomy.

DNA for the CDR3: TGTGCCTGGAGCCTAGCGGGAGGGAATGAGCAGTTCTTC. Protein product: CAWSLAGGNEQFF. V usage is TRBV30 and J usage is TRBJ2-1; 12 positions agree with TRBD2. Trimming removed 3 bases from V and 7 bases from J; junction bases left unmatched: 1. This CDR3 has 13 residues. Germline V gene data show CDR1 as GTSNPN and CDR2 as SVGIG (reference sequence). Supplemented by reference TRBV30 and TRBJ2-1, the full variable domain reads SQTIHQWPATLVQPVGSPLSLECTVEGTSNPNLYWYRQAAGRGLQLLFYSVGIGQISSEVPQNLSASRPQDRQFILSSKKLLLSDSGFYLCAWSLAGGNEQFFGPGTRLTVL.